Below are 16 T cell receptor beta chains sequenced from a single sample in a study of cytomegalovirus exposure and HLA in healthy donors. The study ran its PCR with 60 Vbeta and 13 Jbeta primers. Measured with immunoSEQ multiplex PCR; TCRdb has only the in-frame clones, and not every one. The sample yields roughly 140,000 clones, 70% to 80% seen once. Sample: PBMCs. These receptors all stem from a male donor in good health and CMV-seronegative.

This chain joins TRBV18 and TRBJ2-5, with a weak D call TRBD2 (5 bases). The CDR3 spans 13 residues. The germline V gene has CDR1 KGHSH and CDR2 LQKENI. Trimming cost V 9 bases and J 4 bases, with 15 bases left between them. The CDR3 bases are TGTGCCAGTTTCAGCCTCGGAGGAGAGACCCAGTACTTC. Amino acid sequence: CASFSLGGETQYF.

The rearrangement joins TRBV7-2 to TRBJ2-5; D call uncertain. V dropped 1 base and J dropped 4 bases, with 7 bases sitting between them. The germline CDR1 and CDR2 sequences are SGHTA and FQGNSA. The CDR3 totals 13 residues. CDR3 DNA: TGTGCCAGCAGCTTAGGAAAGCTAGAGACCCAGTACTTC. Residues: CASSLGKLETQYF.

This rearrangement joins TRBV9 to TRBJ1-1; perhaps TRBD1 as D (5 bases). V lost 3 bases and J 0 bases, leaving 6 bases between the germline ends. Germline CDR1 reads SGDLS; CDR2 reads YYNGEE. The CDR3 consists of 13 residues. The CDR3 nucleotides are TGTGCCAGCAGCGAGACAGTGAACACTGAAGCTTTCTTT. This translates into CASSETVNTEAFF.

The genes are TRBV10-3 and TRBJ1-4; 7 bases fit TRBD1. CDR1 and CDR2 from the germline V gene are ENHRY and SYGVKD. CDR3 length: 13 amino acids. V lost 4 bases, J lost 8 bases, and 4 bases stayed unmatched. CDR3 sequence (DNA): TGTGCCATCAGTGGACAGGGCAAGGAAAAACTGTTTTTT. Its protein is CAISGQGKEKLFF.

The chain uses TRBV5-1 and TRBJ1-1, with a possible D match to TRBD1 (5 bases). Trimming took off 6 bases at V and 6 bases at J, with 18 bases between the two ends. This CDR3 is 14 amino acids long. Germline V lookup: CDR1 SGHRS, CDR2 YFSETQ. The CDR3 DNA follows: TGCGCCAGCACGGAGGGACTAGTTATTGCTGAAGCTTTCTTT. It yields the protein CASTEGLVIAEAFF.

The gene calls are TRBV7-2 and TRBJ2-1, with 10 positions matching TRBD2. Germline V lookup: CDR1 SGHTA, CDR2 FQGNSA. The trim removed 8 bases at V and 10 bases at J, leaving 11 bases unmatched. The CDR3 sequence is 14 residues long. The DNA of the CDR3 is TGTGCCAGCGGTATAGCGGGGGGCCAGGGAGAGCAGTTCTTC. Residues: CASGIAGGQGEQFF.

The V call is TRBV7-2, the J call TRBJ2-7; D not certain. Germline values: CDR1 SGHTA, CDR2 FQGNSA. Trimming left V 8 bases short and J 2 bases short, with 13 bases between. This CDR3 comprises 13 residues. The CDR3 coding sequence is TGTGCCAGCGGGTTGGCGGAGCCCTACGAGCAGTACTTC. This translates into CASGLAEPYEQYF.

This clone appeared once. CDR3 in amino acids: CASSLAFLANEQFF. In DNA, the CDR3 is TGTGCCAGCAGCTTAGCGTTTTTAGCGAATGAGCAGTTCTTC. The rearrangement joins TRBV7-6 to TRBJ2-1; TRBD2 might be the D (5 bases). Trimming took off 0 bases at V and 7 bases at J, with 10 bases between the two ends. The CDR3 sequence is 14 residues long. CDR1 is SGHVS and CDR2 is FNYEAQ in the germline V gene.

The chain has TRBV4-1 and TRBJ2-3, with 9 bases aligning to TRBD2. Trimming at V came to 1 base and at J to 6 bases, leaving 14 bases not matched to a gene. Germline V gene lookup returns CDR1 MGHRA and CDR2 YSYEKL. This CDR3 has 18 residues. This CDR3 reads CASSQGVGRRGGADTQYF. The CDR3, as DNA: TGCGCCAGCAGCCAAGGGGTCGGACGGCGGGGGGGCGCGGATACGCAGTATTTT.

The chain links TRBV19 to TRBJ2-6, with a tentative D call TRBD2 (6 bases). Germline loops: CDR1 LNHDA, CDR2 SQIVND (reference sequence). The germline V and J ends were trimmed by 6 bases and 0 bases, with 18 bases remaining between them. The CDR3 covers 18 residues. In DNA, the CDR3 is TGTGCCAGTAGGGAGGGAGGAGTCTTGGGCTCTGGGGCCAACGTCCTGACTTTC. Protein sequence: CASREGGVLGSGANVLTF.

The V call is TRBV18, the J call TRBJ1-5, with D perhaps TRBD1 (5 bases). CDR1 KGHSH and CDR2 LQKENI come from the germline V gene. Trimming removed 6 bases from V and 0 bases from J, with 12 bases in between. The CDR3 runs 15 residues. CDR3 residues: CASSTTGNSNQPQHF. The CDR3 DNA reads TGTGCCAGCTCCACTACAGGAAATAGCAATCAGCCCCAGCATTTT.

The chain uses TRBV7-3 and TRBJ2-3; D might be TRBD1 (7 bases). Germline CDR1 is SGHTA and CDR2 is FQGTGA. The V end lost 5 bases, the J end lost 0 bases, and 12 bases lay between the germline ends. This CDR3 comprises 15 residues. The CDR3 loop reads CASSPGGTSTDTQYF. The DNA of the CDR3 is TGTGCCAGCAGCCCAGGGGGGACTAGCACAGATACGCAGTATTTT.

This clone came up once. The chain is built from TRBV5-6 and TRBJ2-3; 11 bases are a match to TRBD2. This CDR3 has 18 amino acids. V lost 4 bases to trimming and J lost 5 bases; unmatched junction nucleotides: 15. The germline gives CDR1 SGHDT, CDR2 YYEEEE. CDR3 nucleotides: TGTGCCAGCAGCGAAATAGCGGGGGGGTTGTTTCAAGGAGATACGCAGTATTTT. This gives the protein CASSEIAGGLFQGDTQYF.

The rearrangement uses TRBV30 and TRBJ1-1; 7 bases are shared with TRBD1. Unmatched junction bases numbered 8, after V lost 4 bases and J lost 0 bases. The CDR3 is 15 amino acids. Germline-derived CDR1 and CDR2 are GTSNPN and SVGIG (reference sequence). CDR3 coding DNA: TGTGCCTGGAACAGGGGAAATATAATGAACACTGAAGCTTTCTTT. Amino acid sequence: CAWNRGNIMNTEAFF.

In this sample, this clone turned up once. The V and J genes are TRBV18 and TRBJ1-5; 9 positions agree with TRBD1. The CDR3 is 17 residues long. With 0 bases clipped from V and 11 bases from J, the junction kept 14 bases outside the gene matches. The germline V gene encodes CDR1 KGHSH and CDR2 LQKENI. The DNA for the CDR3 is TGTGCCAGCTCACCACCTGGATCCGGGACAGGGAGAGGGACCCAGCATTTT. This sequence encodes CASSPPGSGTGRGTQHF.

This chain links TRBV28 with TRBJ1-1, with unresolved D. Germline-derived CDR1 and CDR2 are MDHEN and SYDVKM. The CDR3 length is 12 residues. The germline V and J ends were trimmed by 4 bases and 1 base, with 4 bases remaining between them. The CDR3 loop reads CASSSENTEAFF. The CDR3 DNA follows: TGTGCCAGCAGTTCAGAGAACACTGAAGCTTTCTTT.